The table lists the clone carrying this TCR beta chain with a count of one. This record comes from a study of blood T cell repertoires in COVID-19. Looking at the study overall: Spain, Italy and the United States supplied samples that represented acute and convalescent COVID-19. The cDNA or gDNA used as material had been derived from T cells, B-cell-depleted T cells, or PBMCs.

CDR3 length equals 16 residues. The germline V and J ends were trimmed by 2 bases and 0 bases, with 15 bases remaining between them. CDR1 and CDR2 (germline): GTSNPN, SVGIG (reference sequence). Methods used by the authors: Amplification from reference gene primers served as the basis for estimated nucleated cell counts. The assay was immunoSEQ multiplex PCR, and TCRdb's table has in-frame clones only and misses some. Clone size and V and J calls were adopted from that table, with D and trimming inferred from the DNA. The data hold 45,000 to 55,000 clones, with 85% to 90% observed a single time. The chain recombines TRBV30 with TRBJ2-3; possibly TRBD2 for D (6 bases). The sample comprised peripheral blood. The clonotype originates from a man older than 75 with acute or convalescent COVID-19. This CDR3 reads CAWSRGNLASTDTQYF. The CDR3 bases are TGTGCCTGGAGTCGGGGGAACTTAGCTAGCACAGATACGCAGTATTTT. Complete variable domain (other parts from reference TRBV30 and TRBJ2-3): SQTIHQWPATLVQPVGSPLSLECTVEGTSNPNLYWYRQAAGRGLQLLFYSVGIGQISSEVPQNLSASRPQDRQFILSSKKLLLSDSGFYLCAWSRGNLASTDTQYFGPGTRLTVL.